This TCR beta chain was profiled in a study of T cell repertoires in cytomegalovirus infection. TCRdb reprocessed the reads with MiXCR, giving one entry per CDR3 protein. This table holds some 480,000 distinct CDR3 sequences, 30% to 40% found once. This clonotype was seen many times. As yet, its antigen is unknown. CDR3 length: 14 residues. From germline, CDR1 is SGHTA and CDR2 FQGNSA. The ends lost 7 bases at V and 4 bases at J; junction bases unmatched: 3. The chain employs TRBV7-2 and TRBJ2-5, with 13 bases identical to TRBD2. The TCR comes from a human donor in good health (CMV status not recorded). Some clones in this sample may be carry-over from other donors' samples. Sequenced material: cultured PBMCs, taken from culture after CMV antigen stimulation. Here the CDR3 reads CASKTSGRSETQYF. Here the CDR3 DNA reads TGTGCCAGCAAGACTAGCGGGAGGTCAGAGACCCAGTACTTC.